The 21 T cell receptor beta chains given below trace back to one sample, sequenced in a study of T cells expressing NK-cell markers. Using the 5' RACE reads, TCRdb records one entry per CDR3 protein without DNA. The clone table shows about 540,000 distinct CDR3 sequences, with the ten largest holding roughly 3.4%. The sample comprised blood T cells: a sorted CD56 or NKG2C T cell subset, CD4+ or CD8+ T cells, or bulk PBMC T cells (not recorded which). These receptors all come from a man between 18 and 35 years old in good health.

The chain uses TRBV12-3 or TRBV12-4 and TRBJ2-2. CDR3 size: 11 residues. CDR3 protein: CASSNPTELFF.

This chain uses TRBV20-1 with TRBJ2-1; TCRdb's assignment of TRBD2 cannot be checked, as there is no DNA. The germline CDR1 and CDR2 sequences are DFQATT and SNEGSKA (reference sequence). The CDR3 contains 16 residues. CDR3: CSASGGVAGEYNEQFF.

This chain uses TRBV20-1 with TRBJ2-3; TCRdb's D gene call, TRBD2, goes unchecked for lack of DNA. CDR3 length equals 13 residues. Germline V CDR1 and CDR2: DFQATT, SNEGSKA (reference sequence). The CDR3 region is CSARAHYTDTQYF.

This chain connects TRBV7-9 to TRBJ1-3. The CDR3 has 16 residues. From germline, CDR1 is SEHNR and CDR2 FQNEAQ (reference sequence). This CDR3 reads CASSHMTENSGNTIYF.

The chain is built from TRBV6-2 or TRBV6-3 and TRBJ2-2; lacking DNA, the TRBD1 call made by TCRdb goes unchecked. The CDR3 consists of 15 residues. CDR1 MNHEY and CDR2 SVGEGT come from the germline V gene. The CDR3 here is CASSYWLGSAGELFF.

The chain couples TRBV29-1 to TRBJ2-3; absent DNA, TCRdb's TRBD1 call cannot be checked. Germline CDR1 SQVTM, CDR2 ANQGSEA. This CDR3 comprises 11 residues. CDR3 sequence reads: CSEGVYDTQYF.

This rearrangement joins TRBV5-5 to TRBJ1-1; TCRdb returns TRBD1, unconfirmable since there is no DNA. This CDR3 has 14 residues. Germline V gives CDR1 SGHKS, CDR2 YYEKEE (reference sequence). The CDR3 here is CASGRTGGNTEAFF.

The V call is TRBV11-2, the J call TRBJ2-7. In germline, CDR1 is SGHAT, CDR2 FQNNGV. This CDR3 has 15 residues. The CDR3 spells CASSLVSGLSYEQYF.

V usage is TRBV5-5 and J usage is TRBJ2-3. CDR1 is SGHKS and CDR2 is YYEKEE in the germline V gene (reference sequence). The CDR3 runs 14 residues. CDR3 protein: CASSTRLVTDTQYF.

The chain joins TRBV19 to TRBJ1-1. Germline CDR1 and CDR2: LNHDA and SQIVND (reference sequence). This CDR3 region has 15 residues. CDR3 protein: CASSIPPSGTHSPFF.

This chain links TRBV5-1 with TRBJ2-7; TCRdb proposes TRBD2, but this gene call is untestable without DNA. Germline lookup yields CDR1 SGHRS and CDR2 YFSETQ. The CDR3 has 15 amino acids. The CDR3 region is CASSLKAGGRSEQYF.

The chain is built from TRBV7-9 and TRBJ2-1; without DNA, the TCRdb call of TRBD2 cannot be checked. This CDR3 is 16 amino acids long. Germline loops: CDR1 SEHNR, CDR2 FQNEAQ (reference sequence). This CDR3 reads CASSIVTSGRGNEQFF.

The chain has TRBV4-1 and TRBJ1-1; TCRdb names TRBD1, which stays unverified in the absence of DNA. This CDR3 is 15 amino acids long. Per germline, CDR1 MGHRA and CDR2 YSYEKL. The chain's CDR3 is CASSHAGEVVTEAFF.

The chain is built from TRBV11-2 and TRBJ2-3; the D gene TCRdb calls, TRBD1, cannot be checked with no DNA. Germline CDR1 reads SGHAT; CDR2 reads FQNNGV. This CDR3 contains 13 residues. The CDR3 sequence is CASTGDREETQYF.

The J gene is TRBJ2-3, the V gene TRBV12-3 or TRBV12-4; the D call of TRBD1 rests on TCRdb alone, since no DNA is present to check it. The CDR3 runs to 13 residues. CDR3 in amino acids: CASSPQGRVTQYF.

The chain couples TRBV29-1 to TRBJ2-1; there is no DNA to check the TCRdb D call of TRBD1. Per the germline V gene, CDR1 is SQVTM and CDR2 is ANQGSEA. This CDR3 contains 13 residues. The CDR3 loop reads CSGQAVTRGEQFF.

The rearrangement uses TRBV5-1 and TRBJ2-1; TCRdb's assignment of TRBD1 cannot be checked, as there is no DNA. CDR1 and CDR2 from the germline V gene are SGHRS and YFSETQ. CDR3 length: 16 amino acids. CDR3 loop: CASSLQGQGSYNEQFF.

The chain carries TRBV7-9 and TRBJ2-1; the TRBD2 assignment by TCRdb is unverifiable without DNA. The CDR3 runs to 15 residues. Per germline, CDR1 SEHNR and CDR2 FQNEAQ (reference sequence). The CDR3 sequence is CASSPRTSAHNEQFF.

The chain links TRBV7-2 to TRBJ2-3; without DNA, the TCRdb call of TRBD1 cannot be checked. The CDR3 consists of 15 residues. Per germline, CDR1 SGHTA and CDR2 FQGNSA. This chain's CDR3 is CASSPWGGAGDTQYF.

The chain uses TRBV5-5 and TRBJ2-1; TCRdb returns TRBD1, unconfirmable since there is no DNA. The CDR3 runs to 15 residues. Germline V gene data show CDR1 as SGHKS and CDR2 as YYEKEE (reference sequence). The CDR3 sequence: CASSVYSRDGNEQFF.

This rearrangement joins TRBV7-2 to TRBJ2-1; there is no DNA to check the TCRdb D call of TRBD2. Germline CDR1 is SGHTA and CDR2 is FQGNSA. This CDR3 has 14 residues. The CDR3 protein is CASSLEGGTTTQFF.